This T cell receptor (beta chain) appears in the sequencing data of a study of post-analysis software for immune sequencing data. On the study more broadly: Relapsing-remitting, secondary progressive and progressive-relapsing multiple sclerosis courses were included. Study results and caveats: Relative to controls, patients had about 5 TRBV segments at higher frequency, with TRBV5-6, TRBV5-1 and TRBV20-1 among these. Among multiple sclerosis patients, normalized Chao1 diversity was significantly below that of controls. F-measure co-clustering was strong for batch-matched samples.

The TCR beta cDNA libraries contained unique molecular identifiers. The source material, about 0.9 to 11 million T cells, gave rise to roughly 500,000 cDNA molecules. MiXCR was run by TCRdb on the PCR reads, yielding one entry per CDR3 protein. This sample yields hundreds of thousands of distinct CDR3 sequences, of which over 45% are seen a single time; 11% belongs to the top ten. In regard to this clonotype: Its antigen is still unknown.

This CDR3 region has 15 residues. The germline V gene has CDR1 MNHNS and CDR2 SASEGT. V lost 7 bases and J 7 bases, leaving 19 bases between the germline ends. The receptor was isolated from a girl aged 2-10 years with multiple sclerosis. Input material: blood. The rearrangement links TRBV6-1 to TRBJ1-4; a weak D match, TRBD1 (5 bases). As DNA, the CDR3 is TGTGCCAGCAATGACGGGGCGCGACTAGCTGAAAAACTGTTTTTT. Encoded protein: CASNDGARLAEKLFF.